This record looks at one T cell receptor (beta chain) sequence and its context. What antigen it recognizes has not been identified. It has no much larger one-base neighbor in the sample; base qualities were not kept. Library preparation employed the immunoSEQ multiplex PCR assay. TCRdb stores this immuneACCESS table with in-frame sequences only. Part of the clones is absent; in the studies checked, under half of the shortfall reflects unresolved V genes, and no reason is known for the rest. The sample includes about 79,000 clones, with around nine tenths observed a single time. Approximately 0.45% of the sample goes to the ten largest clones. In the germline V gene, CDR1 corresponds to KGHSH and CDR2 to LQKENI. From its cysteine to its phenylalanine, the CDR3 spans 12 amino acids. CDR3 DNA only is kept here, 36 bases in frame from base 1. The V and J ends are trimmed by 5 bases and 4 bases, leaving 8 bases between them.

The data were taken from a study of T cell changes during pregnancy in multiple sclerosis (dated by TCRdb to the late 2010s). Study-level background: Changes in the T cell repertoire over the course of pregnancy were examined in this study in women with multiple sclerosis.

This chain joins TRBV18 to TRBJ2-5, with a weak D call of TRBD1 (6 bases match). The clonotype was recovered from a female donor with multiple sclerosis, enrolled in a pregnancy study. Sequencing used CD4+ T cells from peripheral blood mononuclear cells, obtained in the second trimester of pregnancy. The CDR3 in this case is CASSKQGETQYF. The sequenced DNA is TGTGCCAGCTCAAAACAGGGAGAGACCCAGTACTTC.